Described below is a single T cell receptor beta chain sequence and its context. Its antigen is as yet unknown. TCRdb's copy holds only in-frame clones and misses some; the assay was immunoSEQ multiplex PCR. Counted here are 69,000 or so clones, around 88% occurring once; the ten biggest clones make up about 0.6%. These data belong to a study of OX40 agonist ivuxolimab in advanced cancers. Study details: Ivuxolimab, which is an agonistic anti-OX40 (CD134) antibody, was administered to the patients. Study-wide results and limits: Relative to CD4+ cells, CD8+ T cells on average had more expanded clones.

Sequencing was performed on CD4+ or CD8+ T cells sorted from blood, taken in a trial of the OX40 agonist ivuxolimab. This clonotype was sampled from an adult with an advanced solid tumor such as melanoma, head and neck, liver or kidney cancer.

The CDR3 loop is CASSLDLLIDQGSGYTF. Written as DNA, the CDR3 is TGTGCCAGCAGCTTAGATCTCCTTATAGACCAGGGTTCTGGCTACACCTTC. The V gene is TRBV11-2, the J gene TRBJ1-2, with D perhaps TRBD1 (5 bases). The germline V gene encodes CDR1 SGHAT and CDR2 FQNNGV. This CDR3 has 17 residues. Trimming removed 0 bases at V and 7 bases at J, with 21 bases between.